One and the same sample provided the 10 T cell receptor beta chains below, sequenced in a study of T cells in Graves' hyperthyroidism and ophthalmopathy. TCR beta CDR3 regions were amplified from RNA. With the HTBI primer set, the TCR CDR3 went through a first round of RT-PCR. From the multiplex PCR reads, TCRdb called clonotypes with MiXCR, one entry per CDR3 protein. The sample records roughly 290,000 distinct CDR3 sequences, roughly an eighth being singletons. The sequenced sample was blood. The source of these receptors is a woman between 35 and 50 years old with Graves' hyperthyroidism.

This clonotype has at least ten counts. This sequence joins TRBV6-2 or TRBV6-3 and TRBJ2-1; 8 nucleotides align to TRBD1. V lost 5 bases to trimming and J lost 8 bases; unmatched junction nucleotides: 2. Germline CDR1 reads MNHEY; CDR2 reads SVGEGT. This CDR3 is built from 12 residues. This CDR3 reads CASSIQGDEQFF. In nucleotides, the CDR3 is TGTGCCAGCAGTATACAGGGGGATGAGCAGTTCTTC.

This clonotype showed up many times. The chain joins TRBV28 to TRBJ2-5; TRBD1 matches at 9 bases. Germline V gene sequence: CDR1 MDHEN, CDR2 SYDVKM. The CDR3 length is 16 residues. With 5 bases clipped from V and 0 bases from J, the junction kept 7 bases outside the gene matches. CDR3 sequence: CASSAHRGPYQETQYF. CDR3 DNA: TGTGCCAGCAGTGCCCACAGGGGGCCATACCAAGAGACCCAGTACTTC.

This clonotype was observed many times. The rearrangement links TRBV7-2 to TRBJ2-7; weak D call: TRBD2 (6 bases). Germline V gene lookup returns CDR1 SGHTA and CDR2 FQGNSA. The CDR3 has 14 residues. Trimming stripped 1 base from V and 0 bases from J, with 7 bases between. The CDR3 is CASSLGAGSYEQYF. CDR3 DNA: TGTGCCAGCAGCTTAGGAGCGGGCTCCTACGAGCAGTACTTC.

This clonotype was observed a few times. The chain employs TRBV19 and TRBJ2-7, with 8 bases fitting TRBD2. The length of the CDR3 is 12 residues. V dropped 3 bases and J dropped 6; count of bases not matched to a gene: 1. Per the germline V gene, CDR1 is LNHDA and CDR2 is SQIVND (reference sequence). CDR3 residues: CASSMSGSEQYF. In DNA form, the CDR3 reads TGTGCCAGTAGTATGAGCGGGAGCGAGCAGTACTTC.

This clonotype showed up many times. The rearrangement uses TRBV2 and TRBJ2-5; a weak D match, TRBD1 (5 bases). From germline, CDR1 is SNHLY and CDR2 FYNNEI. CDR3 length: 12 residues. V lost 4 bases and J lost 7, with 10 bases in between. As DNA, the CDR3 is TGTGCCAGCAGTGCAGGCCAGGGGACCCAGTACTTC. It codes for CASSAGQGTQYF.

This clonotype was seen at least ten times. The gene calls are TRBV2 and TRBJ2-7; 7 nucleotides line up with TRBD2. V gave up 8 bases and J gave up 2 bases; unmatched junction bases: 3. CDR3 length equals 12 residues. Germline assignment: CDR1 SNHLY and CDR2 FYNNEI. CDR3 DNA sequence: TGTGCCAGCCGGACTAGTCCCTACGAGCAGTACTTC. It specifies CASRTSPYEQYF.

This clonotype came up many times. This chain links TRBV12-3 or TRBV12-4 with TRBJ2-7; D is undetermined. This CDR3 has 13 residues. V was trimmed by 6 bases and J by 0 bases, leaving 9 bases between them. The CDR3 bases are TGTGCCAGCAGCAAACATGCCTCCTACGAGCAGTACTTC. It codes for CASSKHASYEQYF.

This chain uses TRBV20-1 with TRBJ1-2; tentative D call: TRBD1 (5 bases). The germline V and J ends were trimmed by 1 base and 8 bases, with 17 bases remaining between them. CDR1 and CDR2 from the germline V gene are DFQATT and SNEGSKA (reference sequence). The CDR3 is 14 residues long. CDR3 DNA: TGCAGTGCTAGAGTAGGGGCTCGGCTGGGCGGCTACACCTTC. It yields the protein CSARVGARLGGYTF.

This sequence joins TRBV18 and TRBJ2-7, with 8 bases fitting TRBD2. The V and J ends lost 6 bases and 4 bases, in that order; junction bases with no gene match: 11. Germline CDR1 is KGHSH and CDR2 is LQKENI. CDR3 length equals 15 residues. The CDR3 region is CASSLGAGAGYEQYF. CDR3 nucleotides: TGTGCCAGCTCCCTAGGAGCGGGAGCTGGTTACGAGCAGTACTTC.

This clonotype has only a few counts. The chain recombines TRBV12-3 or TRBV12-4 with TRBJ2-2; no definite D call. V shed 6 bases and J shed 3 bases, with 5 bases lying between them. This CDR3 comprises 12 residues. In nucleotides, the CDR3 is TGTGCCAGCAGGACCCACACCGGGGAGCTGTTTTTT. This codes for CASRTHTGELFF.